This TCR beta chain was sequenced in a study of shared clonotypes between healthy human individuals. Study conclusions and caveats: Naive subsets generally exceeded memory subsets in estimated richness.

Germline CDR1 is SGHRS and CDR2 is YFSETQ. With V trimmed by 6 bases and J by 2 bases, 8 bases remained unmatched. This CDR3 is 14 amino acids long. As concerns this clone: As yet, its antigen is unknown.

Profiled with immunoSEQ multiplex PCR; TCRdb holds only in-frame clones, not every one. The sample has over 2 million clones; under 95% are singletons. The split of CD4+ cells yielded CD45RA+ naive and CD45RA-negative memory subsets. The chain combines TRBV5-1 with TRBJ2-7; 7 bases map to TRBD2. The TCR originated in a man aged 18-30 years in good health. Some clones in this sample may be carry-over from other donors' samples. The sample taken for sequencing was naive CD4+ T cells from PBMCs. Specified subset: CD45RA+ positively selected. The DNA of the CDR3 is TGCGCCAGCACACGGGACTACCGAGCCTACGAGCAGTACTTC. As protein: CASTRDYRAYEQYF.